Each of the 12 T cell receptor beta chains below was sequenced from the same sample in a study of vaccination effects on CD4 cells after COVID-19. These receptors' targets are unknown. Repertoires were generated with immunoSEQ multiplex PCR, while TCRdb's copy carries only in-frame clones and drops some. The sample holds tens of thousands of clones, roughly 76% seen once. With the ViraFEST assay, the study expanded antigen-specific CD4+ T cells using viral peptide pools, then sequenced them. With more than nine days of culture completed, CD4+ T cells were isolated. Subjects were given two BNT162b2 or mRNA-1273 vaccine doses. The source was CD4+ T cells from PBMCs cultured with SARS-CoV-2 spike peptides, collected after COVID-19 vaccination. These TCRs come from a human donor who received a COVID-19 vaccine. Some clones in this sample may be carry-over from other donors' samples.

The J gene is TRBJ2-1, the V gene TRBV19, with 10 bases matching TRBD1. The CDR3 runs to 17 residues. The germline V gene has CDR1 LNHDA and CDR2 SQIVND (reference sequence). V shed 3 bases, J shed 6 bases, and the junction held 11 bases outside the gene matches. The CDR3 bases are TGTGCCAGTAGTATTTTCGCCGGGACAGGGGCAGTCAATGAGCAGTTCTTC. Translation: CASSIFAGTGAVNEQFF.

This chain uses TRBV27 with TRBJ2-5, with TRBD2 as a possible D gene (5 bases). V gave up 4 bases and J gave up 4 bases, with 10 bases separating them. Germline values: CDR1 MNHEY, CDR2 SMNVEV (reference sequence). The CDR3 sequence is 13 residues long. In DNA form, the CDR3 reads TGTGCCAGCAGTTCCAGCGGCCGAGAGACCCAGTACTTC. Protein sequence: CASSSSGRETQYF.

This chain links TRBV12-5 with TRBJ2-2; unclear D gene. Trimming took 1 base from V and 1 from J, leaving 7 bases between them. The length of the CDR3 is 15 residues. CDR1 LGHNT and CDR2 FRNRAP come from the germline V gene. CDR3 sequence: CASGLGHGNTGELFF. DNA of the CDR3: TGTGCTAGTGGTTTGGGCCACGGGAACACCGGGGAGCTGTTTTTT.

The chain recombines TRBV28 with TRBJ1-2; 8 nucleotides agree with TRBD1. V lost 3 bases to trimming and J lost 6 bases; unmatched junction nucleotides: 3. The CDR3 has 13 amino acids. Germline V lookup: CDR1 MDHEN, CDR2 SYDVKM. The CDR3: CASSFRGRNGYTF. CDR3 DNA: TGTGCCAGCAGTTTCAGGGGGCGGAATGGCTACACCTTC.

The chain links TRBV5-6 to TRBJ2-7, with D unclear. V shed 1 base and J shed 0 bases, with 11 bases lying between them. The CDR3 contains 15 residues. Germline V gene lookup returns CDR1 SGHDT and CDR2 YYEEEE. In DNA form, the CDR3 reads TGTGCCAGCAGCTTGTGGGGTCTTGGCTCCTACGAGCAGTACGTC. It encodes CASSLWGLGSYEQYV.

This clone was counted once. The rearrangement joins TRBV2 to TRBJ1-4; 7 bases agree with TRBD1. CDR1 is SNHLY and CDR2 is FYNNEI in the germline V gene. CDR3 length: 16 amino acids. The ends lost 7 bases at V and 3 bases at J; junction bases unmatched: 11. The chain's CDR3 is CASILFGDRANEKLFF. CDR3 nucleotides: TGTGCCAGCATTTTATTCGGGGACAGAGCTAATGAAAAACTGTTTTTT.

DNA of the CDR3: TGTGCCAGCAGCCGCAGGAGTAGCGTGGACACAGATACGCAGTATTTT. Its protein product is CASSRRSSVDTDTQYF. This chain joins TRBV7-8 and TRBJ2-3, with a possible D match to TRBD2 (5 bases). The ends were cut back, 5 bases at V and 2 bases at J, with 17 bases in the middle. Germline-derived CDR1 and CDR2 are SGHVS and FQNEAQ. The CDR3 sequence is 16 residues long.

This clone has more than one count but fewer than ten. The DNA of the CDR3 is TGTGCCAGCAGTGTCGACGGTAACTATGGCTACACCTTC. Its protein is CASSVDGNYGYTF. The rearrangement uses TRBV2 and TRBJ1-2; D uncertain. Germline V gene lookup returns CDR1 SNHLY and CDR2 FYNNEI. The CDR3 length is 13 residues. Trimming cost V 4 bases and J 1 base, with 7 bases left between them.

V usage is TRBV5-1 and J usage is TRBJ1-4; a possible D gene is TRBD1 (5 bases). With 4 bases removed from V and 8 bases from J, the gap between germline ends came to 15 bases. Germline V gives CDR1 SGHRS, CDR2 YFSETQ. CDR3 length: 14 residues. The CDR3 region has the DNA TGCGCCAGCAGCCCCGGTGGGGGAGGGGAAAAACTGTTTTTT. It specifies CASSPGGGGEKLFF.

This chain links TRBV11-2 with TRBJ2-1, with TRBD2 matching over 9 bases. The ends lost 1 base at V and 9 bases at J; junction bases unmatched: 10. Germline lookup yields CDR1 SGHAT and CDR2 FQNNGV. This CDR3 has 16 residues. The CDR3 DNA reads TGTGCCAGCAGCTTAGGTCTGGCTAGCGGGGCTAGTGAGCAGTTCTTC. Translated: CASSLGLASGASEQFF.

This chain joins TRBV4-3 and TRBJ2-3; TRBD2 matches 13 bases. Germline CDR1 is LGHNA and CDR2 is YSLEER. Germline trimming cut 4 bases from V and 6 bases from J; bases unmatched to any gene: 10. The CDR3 is 17 amino acids. CDR3 protein: CASSRLGTSGEVDTQYF. As DNA, the CDR3 is TGCGCCAGCAGCCGACTCGGGACTAGCGGGGAGGTGGATACGCAGTATTTT.

This chain links TRBV3-1 (or the pseudogene TRBV3-2) with TRBJ2-2; TRBD2 matches 13 bases. After removal of 5 bases from V and 4 bases from J, the junction contained 7 bases not matched to a gene. The length of the CDR3 is 17 residues. Germline values: CDR1 LGHDT, CDR2 YNNKEL (reference sequence). The CDR3 is CASSLLAGGLVTGELFF. Here the CDR3 DNA reads TGTGCCAGCAGCTTACTAGCGGGGGGGCTGGTCACCGGGGAGCTGTTTTTT.